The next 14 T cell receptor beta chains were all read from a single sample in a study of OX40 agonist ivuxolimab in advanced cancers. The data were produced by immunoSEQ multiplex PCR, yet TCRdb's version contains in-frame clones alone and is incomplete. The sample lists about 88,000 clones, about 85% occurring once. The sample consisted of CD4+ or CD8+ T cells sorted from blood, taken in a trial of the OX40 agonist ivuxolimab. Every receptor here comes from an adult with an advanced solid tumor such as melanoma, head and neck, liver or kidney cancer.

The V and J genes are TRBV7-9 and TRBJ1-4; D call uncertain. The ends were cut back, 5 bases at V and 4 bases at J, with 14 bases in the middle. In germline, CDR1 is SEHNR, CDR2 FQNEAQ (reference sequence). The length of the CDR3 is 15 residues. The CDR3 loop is CASSPGRTDNEKLFF. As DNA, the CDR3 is TGTGCCAGCAGCCCCGGACGGACCGATAATGAAAAACTGTTTTTT.

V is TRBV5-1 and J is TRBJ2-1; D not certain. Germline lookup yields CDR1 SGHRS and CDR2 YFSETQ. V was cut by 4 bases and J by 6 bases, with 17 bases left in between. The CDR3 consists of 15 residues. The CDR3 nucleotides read TGCGCCAGCAGCCCGGGCCCCCCTATGACCAATGAGCAGTTCTTC. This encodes CASSPGPPMTNEQFF.

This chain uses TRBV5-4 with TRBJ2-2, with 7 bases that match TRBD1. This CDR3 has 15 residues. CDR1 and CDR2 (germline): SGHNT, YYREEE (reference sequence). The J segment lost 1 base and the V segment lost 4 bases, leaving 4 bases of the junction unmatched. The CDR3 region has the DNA TGTGCCAGCAGCCCCGGGACAGAGAACACCGGGGAGCTGTTTTTT. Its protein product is CASSPGTENTGELFF.

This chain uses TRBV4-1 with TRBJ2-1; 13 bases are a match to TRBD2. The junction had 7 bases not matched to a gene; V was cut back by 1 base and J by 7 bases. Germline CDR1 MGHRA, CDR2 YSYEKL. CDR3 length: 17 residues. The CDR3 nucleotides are TGCGCCAGCAGCCAAGGACTAGCGGGAGGTCCTAGTAATGAGCAGTTCTTC. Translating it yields CASSQGLAGGPSNEQFF.

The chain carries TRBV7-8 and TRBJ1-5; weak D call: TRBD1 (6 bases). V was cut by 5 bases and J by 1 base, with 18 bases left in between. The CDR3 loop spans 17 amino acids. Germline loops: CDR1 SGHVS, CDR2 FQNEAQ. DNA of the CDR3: TGTGCCAGCAGCCAGACGCGGGGGCAGGCGAGCAATCAGCCCCAGCATTTT. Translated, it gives CASSQTRGQASNQPQHF.

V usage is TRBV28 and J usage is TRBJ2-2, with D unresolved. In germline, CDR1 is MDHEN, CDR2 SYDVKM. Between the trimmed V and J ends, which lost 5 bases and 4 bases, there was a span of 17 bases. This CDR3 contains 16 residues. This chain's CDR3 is CASSLSLDGFTGELFF. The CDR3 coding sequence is TGTGCCAGCAGTCTCTCCTTGGACGGATTCACCGGGGAGCTGTTTTTT.

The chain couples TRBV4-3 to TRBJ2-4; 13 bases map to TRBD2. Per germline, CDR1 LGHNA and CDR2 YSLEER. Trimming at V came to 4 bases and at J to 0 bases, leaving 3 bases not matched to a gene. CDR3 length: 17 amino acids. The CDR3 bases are TGCGCCAGCAGCCTTGGACTAGCGGGAGTAGCCAAAAACATTCAGTACTTC. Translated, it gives CASSLGLAGVAKNIQYF.

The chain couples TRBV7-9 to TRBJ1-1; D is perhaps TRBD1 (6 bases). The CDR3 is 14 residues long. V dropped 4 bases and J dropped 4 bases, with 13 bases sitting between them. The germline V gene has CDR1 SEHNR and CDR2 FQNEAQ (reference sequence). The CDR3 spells CASSSRVGGTEAFF. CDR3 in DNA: TGTGCCAGCAGCTCTAGGGTAGGGGGCACTGAAGCTTTCTTT. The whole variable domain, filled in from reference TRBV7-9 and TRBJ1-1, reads DTGVSQNPRHKITKRGQNVTFRCDPISEHNRLYWYRQTLGQGPEFLTYFQNEAQLEKSRLLSDRFSAERPKGSFSTLEIQRTEQGDSAMYLCASSSRVGGTEAFFGQGTRLTVV.

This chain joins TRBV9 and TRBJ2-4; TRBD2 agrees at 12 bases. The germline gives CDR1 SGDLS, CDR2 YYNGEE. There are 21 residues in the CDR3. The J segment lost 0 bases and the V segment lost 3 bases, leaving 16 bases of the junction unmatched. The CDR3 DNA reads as TGTGCCAGCAGCGGGGGACTAGCGGGCGCTGACGAGGCTTTAGCCAAAAACATTCAGTACTTC. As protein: CASSGGLAGADEALAKNIQYF. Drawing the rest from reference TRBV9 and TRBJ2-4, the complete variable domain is DSGVTQTPKHLITATGQRVTLRCSPRSGDLSVYWYQQSLDQGLQFLIQYYNGEERAKGNILERFSAQQFPDLHSELNLSSLELGDSALYFCASSGGLAGADEALAKNIQYFGAGTRLSVL.

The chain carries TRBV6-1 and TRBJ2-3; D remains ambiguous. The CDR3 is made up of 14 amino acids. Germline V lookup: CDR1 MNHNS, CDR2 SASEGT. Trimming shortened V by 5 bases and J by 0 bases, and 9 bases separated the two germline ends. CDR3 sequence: CASSRPDSTDTQYF. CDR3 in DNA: TGTGCCAGCAGTCGTCCGGACAGCACAGATACGCAGTATTTT.

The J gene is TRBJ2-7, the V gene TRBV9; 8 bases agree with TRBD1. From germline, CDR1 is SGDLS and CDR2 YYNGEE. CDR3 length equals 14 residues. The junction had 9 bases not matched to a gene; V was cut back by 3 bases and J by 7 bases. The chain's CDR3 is CASSAWQGADEQYF. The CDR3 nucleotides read TGTGCCAGCAGCGCCTGGCAGGGGGCGGATGAGCAGTACTTC.

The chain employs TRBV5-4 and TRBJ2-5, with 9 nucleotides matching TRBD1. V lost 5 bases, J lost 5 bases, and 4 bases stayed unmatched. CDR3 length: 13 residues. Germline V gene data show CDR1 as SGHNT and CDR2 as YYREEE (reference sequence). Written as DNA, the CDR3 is TGTGCCAGCAGAAGGGACAGGGCCGAGACCCAGTACTTC. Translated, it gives CASRRDRAETQYF.

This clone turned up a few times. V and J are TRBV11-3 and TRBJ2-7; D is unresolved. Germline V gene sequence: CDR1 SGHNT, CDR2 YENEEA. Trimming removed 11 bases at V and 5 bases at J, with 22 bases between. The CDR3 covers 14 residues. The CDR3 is CAPTRPITPNEQYV. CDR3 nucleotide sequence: TGTGCCCCCACGCGCCCTATAACACCGAACGAGCAGTACGTC.

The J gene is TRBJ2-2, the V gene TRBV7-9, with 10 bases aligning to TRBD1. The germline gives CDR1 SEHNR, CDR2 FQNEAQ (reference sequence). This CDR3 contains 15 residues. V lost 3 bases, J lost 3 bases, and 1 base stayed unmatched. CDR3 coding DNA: TGTGCCAGCAGCTTGGGACAGGGGTACACCGGGGAGCTGTTTTTT. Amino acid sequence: CASSLGQGYTGELFF. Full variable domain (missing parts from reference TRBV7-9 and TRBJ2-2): DTGVSQNPRHKITKRGQNVTFRCDPISEHNRLYWYRQTLGQGPEFLTYFQNEAQLEKSRLLSDRFSAERPKGSFSTLEIQRTEQGDSAMYLCASSLGQGYTGELFFGEGSRLTVL.